This paragraph reports one T cell receptor (beta chain). Trimming at V came to 8 bases and at J to 4 bases, leaving 15 bases not matched to a gene. This CDR3 comprises 18 residues. TCR beta CDR3 regions were amplified from RNA transcripts. Researchers ran a first-round RT-PCR on the TCR CDR3 using the HTBI primer set. TCRdb fed the multiplex PCR reads into MiXCR, producing one record per CDR3 protein. The sample lists some 370,000 distinct CDR3 sequences; about 18% were seen once. The entry originates in a study of T cells in Graves' hyperthyroidism and ophthalmopathy. This chain connects TRBV12-3 or TRBV12-4 to TRBJ2-1, with 12 positions matching TRBD2. Sequencing was done on a sample of blood. The receptor comes from a woman aged 25 to 39 with Graves' hyperthyroidism that later progressed to Graves' ophthalmopathy. In nucleotides, the CDR3 is TGTGCCAGCTCACCACCCCCTAGCGGGAGGGCCTATTACAATGAGCAGTTCTTC. Amino acid sequence: CASSPPPSGRAYYNEQFF.